The next 5 T cell receptor beta chains were all read from a single sample in a study of blood T cell repertoires in COVID-19. Sequencing was performed with immunoSEQ multiplex PCR; in TCRdb, only in-frame clones are kept and a portion is missing. In the table there are 130,000 to 150,000 clones, roughly 85% of which are singletons. Sequencing used peripheral blood. These receptors all come from a human donor with acute or convalescent COVID-19. The donor label of this sample is uncertain.

The V call is TRBV3-1 (or the pseudogene TRBV3-2), the J call TRBJ2-3; TRBD1 matches at 7 bases. The CDR3 has 16 residues. J was trimmed by 2 bases and V by 6 bases; bases with no gene match: 11. Germline V gene lookup returns CDR1 LGHDT and CDR2 YNNKEL (reference sequence). The CDR3 loop reads CASRPTSGTATDTQYF. CDR3 sequence (DNA): TGTGCCAGCAGACCGACTTCCGGGACAGCCACAGATACGCAGTATTTT.

The J gene is TRBJ1-2, the V gene TRBV2, with D perhaps TRBD1 (5 bases). Trimming took off 4 bases at V and 1 base at J, with 10 bases between the two ends. The length of the CDR3 is 14 residues. From germline, CDR1 is SNHLY and CDR2 FYNNEI. CDR3: CASSADRNNYGYTF. The CDR3 nucleotides read TGTGCCAGCAGTGCAGACAGAAATAACTATGGCTACACCTTC.

V usage is TRBV29-1 and J usage is TRBJ2-5; 9 nucleotides align to TRBD1. The V gene end was trimmed by 7 bases and the J gene end by 5 bases; junction bases not matched to a gene: 5. The length of the CDR3 is 12 residues. Per germline, CDR1 SQVTM and CDR2 ANQGSEA. Here the CDR3 DNA reads TGCAGCGGGACAGGGGAGTATGAGACCCAGTACTTC. Amino acid sequence: CSGTGEYETQYF.

Here the CDR3 DNA reads TGTGCCATTGGACAGGGGGCGTGGAGCAATCAGCCCCAGCATTTT. Protein sequence: CAIGQGAWSNQPQHF. The chain links TRBV28 to TRBJ1-5; 11 positions agree with TRBD1. CDR1 is MDHEN and CDR2 is SYDVKM in the germline V gene. V was clipped by 10 bases and J by 1 base; unmatched bases: 6. The CDR3 covers 15 residues.

V usage is TRBV7-2 and J usage is TRBJ1-1; maybe TRBD1 (6 bases). V lost 5 bases and J lost 0, with 19 bases in between. The CDR3 contains 17 residues. Germline CDR1 and CDR2: SGHTA and FQGNSA. The CDR3 spells CASSTGGFGGMNTEAFF. The DNA of the CDR3 is TGTGCCAGCAGCACCGGAGGATTTGGGGGCATGAACACTGAAGCTTTCTTT.